This TCR beta chain is drawn from a study of blood T cells in healthy people across ages. Losses at the gene ends were 1 base for V and 7 bases for J; bases not matched to a gene: 2. In germline, CDR1 is SGHTA, CDR2 FQGNSA. This CDR3 contains 14 residues. Primers used in a second PCR of roughly 7 to 12 cycles were a sample-barcoded 5' primer and a J-beta primer mix. MiXCR, run by TCRdb on the 5' RACE reads, gives a single entry per CDR3 protein. The data show about 970,000 distinct CDR3 sequences, just over 50% seen once. This receptor was obtained from a woman aged 55 to 70 in good health. The specimen sequenced was blood. The chain couples TRBV7-2 to TRBJ1-4; 8 positions agree with TRBD1. The CDR3 loop reads CASSLDRGSEKLFF. The CDR3 region has the DNA TGTGCCAGCAGCTTAGACAGGGGGAGTGAAAAACTGTTTTTT.